A single TCR beta chain is shown here with its context. This entry is derived from a study of blood T cell repertoires in COVID-19. Study-wide context: Samples came from the United States, Italy and Spain, spanning acute and convalescent COVID-19. PBMCs, B-cell-depleted T cells, or T cells provided the cDNA or gDNA that made up the material.

In the source study's methods: Amplified reference gene primers provided the basis for estimating nucleated cell counts. Profiling relied on immunoSEQ multiplex PCR, and the TCRdb table lists in-frame clones only, not all of them. V, J and clone size are taken as reported in that table, and D and trimming were inferred from the DNA itself. Of around 160,000 clones in the sample, around 82% were seen once. Sequencing was carried out using peripheral blood. The source is a man in his fifties or sixties with active or convalescent COVID-19.

This CDR3 is CASSLQGAYEQYF. Here the CDR3 DNA reads TGTGCCAGTAGCCTACAGGGGGCCTACGAGCAGTACTTC. The V call is TRBV19, the J call TRBJ2-7, with TRBD1 matching over 8 bases. This CDR3 has 13 residues. Germline assignment: CDR1 LNHDA and CDR2 SQIVND (reference sequence). Unmatched junction bases numbered 3, after V lost 6 bases and J lost 2 bases.